Here is one T cell receptor (beta chain) with its context. Its target is not known. Germline assignment: CDR1 SGHDT and CDR2 YYEEEE. V lost 4 bases and J lost 0, with 11 bases in between. The CDR3 has 14 residues. The entry originates in a study of cytomegalovirus exposure and HLA in healthy donors. Study-wide background: An early release of data contained some 80 million unique TCRs, which came from HLA-typed donors.

PCR amplification relied on 60 Vbeta primers (plus 13 Jbeta primers). Original processing methods: There were about 88 million unique TCR beta chains by a later count, and some 12 million of them were shared. Produced via immunoSEQ multiplex PCR; TCRdb's table is partial and in-frame only. V and J calls and clone size come straight from that table; D and trimming were deduced from the DNA. The repertoire has fewer than 200,000 clones, roughly 77% of them found once; the top ten carry about 3.5%. Findings of the study overall: The CMV antigen specificity of three CMV-associated chains was confirmed through in vitro analysis.

This receptor was obtained from a man aged 35 to 55 in good health and CMV-seropositive. The chain uses TRBV5-6 and TRBJ2-7; D is possibly TRBD1 (6 bases). The sample taken for sequencing was PBMCs. CDR3 bases: TGTGCCAGCAGCATCCGACAGGTCTCCTACGAGCAGTACTTC. Translating it yields CASSIRQVSYEQYF.